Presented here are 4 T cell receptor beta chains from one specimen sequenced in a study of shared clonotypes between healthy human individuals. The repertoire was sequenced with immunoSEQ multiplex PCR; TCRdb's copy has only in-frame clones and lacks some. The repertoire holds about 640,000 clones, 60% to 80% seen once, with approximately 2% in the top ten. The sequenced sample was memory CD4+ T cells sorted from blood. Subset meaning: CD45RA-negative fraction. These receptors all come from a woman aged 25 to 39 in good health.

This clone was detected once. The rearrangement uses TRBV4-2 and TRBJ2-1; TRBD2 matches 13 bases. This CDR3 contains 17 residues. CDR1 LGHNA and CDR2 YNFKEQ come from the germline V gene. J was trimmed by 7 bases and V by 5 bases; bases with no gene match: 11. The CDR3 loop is CASSMEPGLAGPNEQFF. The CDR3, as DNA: TGTGCCAGCAGCATGGAACCGGGACTAGCGGGACCGAATGAGCAGTTCTTC.

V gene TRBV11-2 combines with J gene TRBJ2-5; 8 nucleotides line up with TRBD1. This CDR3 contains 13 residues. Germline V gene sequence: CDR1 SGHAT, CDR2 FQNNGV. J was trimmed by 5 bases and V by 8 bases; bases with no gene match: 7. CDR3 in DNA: TGTGCCAGCGAAAGGACAGGGTCGGAGACCCAGTACTTC. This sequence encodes CASERTGSETQYF.

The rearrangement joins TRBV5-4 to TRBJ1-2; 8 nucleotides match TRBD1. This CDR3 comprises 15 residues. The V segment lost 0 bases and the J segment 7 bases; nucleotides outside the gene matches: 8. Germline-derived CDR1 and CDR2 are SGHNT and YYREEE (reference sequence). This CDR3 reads CASSLAPQGAVGYTF. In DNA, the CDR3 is TGTGCCAGCAGCTTGGCACCCCAGGGGGCGGTTGGCTACACCTTC.

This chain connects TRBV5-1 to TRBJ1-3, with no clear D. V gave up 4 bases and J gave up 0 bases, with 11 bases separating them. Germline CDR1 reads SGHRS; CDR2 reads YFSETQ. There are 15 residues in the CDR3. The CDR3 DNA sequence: TGCGCCAGCAGCCCAGACAACTTCTCTGGAAACACCATATATTTT. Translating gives CASSPDNFSGNTIYF.